This TCR beta chain was retrieved from a study of technical replicates of blood from several donors. Trimming cost V 1 base and J 6 bases, with 7 bases left between them. Per the germline V gene, CDR1 is LGHNA and CDR2 is YNFKEQ. The CDR3 runs 13 residues. Only in-frame clones appear in the TCRdb table, and some are missing; sequencing was by immunoSEQ multiplex PCR. Among approximately 81,000 clones listed, just over 95% were seen once. The rearrangement joins TRBV4-2 to TRBJ2-1, with D uncertain. This TCR came from a human donor in good health. Sequences were obtained from T cells isolated from PBMCs. The CDR3 nucleotides are TGTGCCAGCAGCCAAGGACGGAGCAATGAGCAGTTCTTC. This gives the protein CASSQGRSNEQFF.